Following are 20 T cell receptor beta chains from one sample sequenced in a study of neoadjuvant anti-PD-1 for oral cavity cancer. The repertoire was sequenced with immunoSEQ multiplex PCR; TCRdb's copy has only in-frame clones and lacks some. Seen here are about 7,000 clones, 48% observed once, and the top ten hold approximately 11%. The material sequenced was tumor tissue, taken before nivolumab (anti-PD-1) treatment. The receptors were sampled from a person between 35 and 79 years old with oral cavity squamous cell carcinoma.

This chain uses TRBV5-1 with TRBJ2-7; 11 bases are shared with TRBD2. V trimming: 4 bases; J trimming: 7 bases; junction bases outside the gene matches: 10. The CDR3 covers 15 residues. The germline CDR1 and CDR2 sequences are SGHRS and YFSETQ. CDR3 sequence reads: CASSPGLAAFEEQYF. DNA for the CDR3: TGCGCCAGCAGCCCGGGACTAGCGGCCTTTGAGGAGCAGTACTTC.

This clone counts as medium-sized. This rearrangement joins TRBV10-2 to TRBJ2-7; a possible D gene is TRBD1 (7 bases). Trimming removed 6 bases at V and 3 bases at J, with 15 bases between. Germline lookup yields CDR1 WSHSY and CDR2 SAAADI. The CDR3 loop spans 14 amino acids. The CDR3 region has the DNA TGCGCCAGCAGGGGGGGACAGTCCAACTACGAGCAGTACTTC. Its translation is CASRGGQSNYEQYF.

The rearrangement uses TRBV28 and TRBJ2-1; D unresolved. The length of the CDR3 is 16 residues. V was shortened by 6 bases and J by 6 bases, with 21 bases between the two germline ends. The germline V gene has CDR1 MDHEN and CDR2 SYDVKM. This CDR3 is CASSLDASAPVNEQFF. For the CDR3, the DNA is TGTGCCAGCAGCCTCGATGCGTCGGCTCCGGTCAATGAGCAGTTCTTC.

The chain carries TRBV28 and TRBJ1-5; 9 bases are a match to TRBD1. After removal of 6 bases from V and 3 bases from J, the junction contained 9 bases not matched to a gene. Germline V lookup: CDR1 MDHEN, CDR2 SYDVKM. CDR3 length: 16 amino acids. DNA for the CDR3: TGTGCCAGCAGAACCACAGGGGGCTACGTCAATCAGCCCCAGCATTTT. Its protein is CASRTTGGYVNQPQHF.

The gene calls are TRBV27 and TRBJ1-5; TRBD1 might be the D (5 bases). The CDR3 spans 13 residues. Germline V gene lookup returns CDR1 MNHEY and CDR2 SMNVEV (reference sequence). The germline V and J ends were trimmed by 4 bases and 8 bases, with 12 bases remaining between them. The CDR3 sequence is CASSWRGEEPQHF. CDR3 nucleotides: TGTGCCAGCAGTTGGCGGGGCGAAGAGCCCCAGCATTTT.

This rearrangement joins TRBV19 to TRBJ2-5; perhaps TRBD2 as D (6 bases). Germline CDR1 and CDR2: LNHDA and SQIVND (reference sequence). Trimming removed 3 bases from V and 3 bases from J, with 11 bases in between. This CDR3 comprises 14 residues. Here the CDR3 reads CASSILPGEETQYF. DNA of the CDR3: TGTGCCAGTAGTATCCTTCCGGGAGAAGAGACCCAGTACTTC.

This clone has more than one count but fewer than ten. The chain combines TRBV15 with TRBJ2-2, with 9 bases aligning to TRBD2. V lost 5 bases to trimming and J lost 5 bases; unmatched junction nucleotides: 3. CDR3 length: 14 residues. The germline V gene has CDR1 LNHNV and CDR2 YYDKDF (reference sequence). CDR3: CATSQAGGTGELFF. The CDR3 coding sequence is TGTGCCACCAGCCAAGCGGGAGGAACCGGGGAGCTGTTTTTT. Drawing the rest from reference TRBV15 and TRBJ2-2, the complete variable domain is DAMVIQNPRYQVTQFGKPVTLSCSQTLNHNVMYWYQQKSSQAPKLLFHYYDKDFNNEADTPDNFQSRRPNTSFCFLDIRSPGLGDTAMYLCATSQAGGTGELFFGEGSRLTVL.

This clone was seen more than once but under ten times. The CDR3 spells CASSSRESGYGYTF. The DNA of the CDR3 is TGCGCCAGCAGCTCCAGGGAATCGGGCTATGGCTACACCTTC. This rearrangement joins TRBV5-1 to TRBJ1-2, with a tentative D call TRBD1 (5 bases). Germline CDR1 SGHRS, CDR2 YFSETQ. The CDR3 is 14 amino acids. The V end lost 3 bases, the J end lost 4 bases, and 13 bases lay between the germline ends.

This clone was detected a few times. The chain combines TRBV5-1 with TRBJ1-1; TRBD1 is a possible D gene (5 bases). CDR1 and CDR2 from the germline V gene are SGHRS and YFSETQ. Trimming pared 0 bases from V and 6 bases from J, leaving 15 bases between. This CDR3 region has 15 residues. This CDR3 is CASSLEGRQNSEAFF. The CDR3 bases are TGCGCCAGCAGCTTGGAGGGCAGACAGAATTCTGAAGCTTTCTTT.

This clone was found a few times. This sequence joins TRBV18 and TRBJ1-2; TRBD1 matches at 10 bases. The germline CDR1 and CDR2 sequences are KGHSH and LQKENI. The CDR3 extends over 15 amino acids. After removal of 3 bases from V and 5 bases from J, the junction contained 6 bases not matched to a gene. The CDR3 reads CASSPPGQGVYGYTF. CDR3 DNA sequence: TGTGCCAGCTCACCTCCTGGACAGGGGGTTTATGGCTACACCTTC.

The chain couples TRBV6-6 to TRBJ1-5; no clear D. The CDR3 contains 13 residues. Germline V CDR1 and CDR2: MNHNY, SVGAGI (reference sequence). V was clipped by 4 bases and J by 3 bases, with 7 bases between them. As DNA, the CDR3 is TGTGCCAGCAGTTCCTTCTCCAATCAGCCCCAGCATTTT. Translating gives CASSSFSNQPQHF.

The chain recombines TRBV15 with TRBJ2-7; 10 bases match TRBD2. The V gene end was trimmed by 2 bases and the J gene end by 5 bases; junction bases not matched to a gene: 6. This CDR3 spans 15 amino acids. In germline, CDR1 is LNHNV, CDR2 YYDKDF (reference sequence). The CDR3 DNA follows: TGTGCCACCAGCAGAACTTGGGGACTAGCGAACGAGCAGTACTTC. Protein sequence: CATSRTWGLANEQYF.

CDR3 sequence: CSARPQETQYF. DNA of the CDR3: TGCAGTGCTCGGCCGCAAGAGACCCAGTACTTC. The rearrangement uses TRBV20-1 and TRBJ2-5, with D unclear. The germline gives CDR1 DFQATT, CDR2 SNEGSKA (reference sequence). CDR3 length: 11 residues. The V gene lost 5 bases and the J gene lost 2 bases, with 6 bases spanning the gap.

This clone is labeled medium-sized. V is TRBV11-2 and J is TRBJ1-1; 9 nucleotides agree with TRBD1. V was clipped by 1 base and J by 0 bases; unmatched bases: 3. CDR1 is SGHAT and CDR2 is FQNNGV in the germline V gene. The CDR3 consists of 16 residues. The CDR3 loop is CASSLGGTGLNTEAFF. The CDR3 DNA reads TGTGCCAGCAGCTTAGGCGGGACAGGGCTGAACACTGAAGCTTTCTTT.

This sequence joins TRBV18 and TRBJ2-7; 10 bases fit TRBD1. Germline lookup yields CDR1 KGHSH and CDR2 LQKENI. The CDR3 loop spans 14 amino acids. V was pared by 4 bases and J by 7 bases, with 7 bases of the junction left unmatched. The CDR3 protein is CASSRDRGEAEQYF. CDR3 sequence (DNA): TGTGCCAGCTCACGGGACAGGGGAGAAGCGGAGCAGTACTTC.

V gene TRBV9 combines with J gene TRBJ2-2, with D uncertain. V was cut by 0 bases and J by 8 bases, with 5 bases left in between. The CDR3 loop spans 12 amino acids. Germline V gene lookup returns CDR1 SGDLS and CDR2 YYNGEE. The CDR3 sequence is CASSVGTGELFF. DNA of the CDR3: TGTGCCAGCAGCGTAGGTACGGGGGAGCTGTTTTTT.

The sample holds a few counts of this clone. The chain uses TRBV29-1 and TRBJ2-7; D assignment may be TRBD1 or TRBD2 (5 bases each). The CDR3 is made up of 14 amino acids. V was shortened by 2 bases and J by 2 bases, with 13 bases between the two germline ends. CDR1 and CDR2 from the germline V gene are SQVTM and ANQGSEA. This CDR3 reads CSVEWAGTPYEQYF. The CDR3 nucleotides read TGCAGCGTTGAATGGGCAGGGACGCCCTACGAGCAGTACTTC.

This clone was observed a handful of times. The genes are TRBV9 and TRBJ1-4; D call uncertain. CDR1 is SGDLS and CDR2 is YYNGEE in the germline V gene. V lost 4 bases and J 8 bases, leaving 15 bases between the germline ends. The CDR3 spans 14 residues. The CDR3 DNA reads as TGTGCCAGCAGCCCTCCGGGGTTTAGGGAAAAACTGTTTTTT. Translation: CASSPPGFREKLFF.

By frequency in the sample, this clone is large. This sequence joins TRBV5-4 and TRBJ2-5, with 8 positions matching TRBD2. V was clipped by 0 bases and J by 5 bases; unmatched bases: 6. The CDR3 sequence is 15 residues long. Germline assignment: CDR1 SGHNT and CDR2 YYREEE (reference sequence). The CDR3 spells CASSLGTSLGETQYF. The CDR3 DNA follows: TGTGCCAGCAGCTTGGGGACTAGCCTCGGGGAGACCCAGTACTTC.

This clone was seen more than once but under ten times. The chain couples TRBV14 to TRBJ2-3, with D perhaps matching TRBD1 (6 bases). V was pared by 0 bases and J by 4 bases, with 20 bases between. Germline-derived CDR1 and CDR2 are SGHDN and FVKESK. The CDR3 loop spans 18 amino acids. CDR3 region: CASSQDPIFRTDSDTQYF. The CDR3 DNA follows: TGTGCCAGCAGCCAAGATCCAATATTTCGGACAGACTCAGATACGCAGTATTTT.